Sequencing of this T cell receptor (beta chain) was carried out in a study of lymphopenia after photon versus proton radiotherapy. For this clone: Antigen: not known.

TCRdb keeps only in-frame clones here, not all; method: immunoSEQ multiplex PCR. This sample yields 55,000 to 70,000 clones, of which just over 90% are seen a single time; approximately 2.6% belongs to the top ten. General study results and limits: Under photons, naive T cells and diversity fell while effector/memory populations rose. Post-nadir diversity loss with photons came from oligoclonal expansion, particularly CD8+ Temra cells. Only patients who died were analyzed for survival; proton advantage is unproven. A bigger post-nadir fall in TCR diversity correlated inversely with survival time in deceased patients.

This CDR3 is built from 14 residues. Germline V lookup: CDR1 GTSNPN, CDR2 SVGIG (reference sequence). With 4 bases removed from V and 1 base from J, the gap between germline ends came to 10 bases. This TCR was recovered from a woman between 70 and 85 years old with pancreatic cancer. The chain uses TRBV30 and TRBJ2-2; perhaps TRBD2 as D (6 bases). Specimen: peripheral blood, collected from a patient treated with photon-based radiotherapy. CDR3 DNA: TGTGCCTGGATGTGGCGGGGGAACACCGGGGAGCTGTTTTTT. As protein: CAWMWRGNTGELFF.